The clone carrying this T cell receptor beta chain was seen just once. Antigen: not known. The data were obtained in a study of somatic mutations in cytotoxic T cells in rheumatoid arthritis. Points from the study as a whole: Researchers did not know the antigen targets of the expanded CD8+ clones. The top CD8+ clone topped 20% of CD8+ cells in about an eighth of the roughly 65 patients.

Repertoires were generated with immunoSEQ multiplex PCR, while TCRdb's copy carries only in-frame clones and drops some. The data hold around 14,000 clones, with 90% to 95% observed a single time. Trimming pared 3 bases from V and 0 bases from J, leaving 13 bases between. The CDR3 covers 16 residues. Germline CDR1 reads SGHKS; CDR2 reads YYEKEE (reference sequence). V usage is TRBV5-5 and J usage is TRBJ1-5; D is possibly TRBD1 (6 bases). The sample taken for sequencing was CD4+ T cells sorted from blood. This TCR was recovered from a man aged 70-80 years with rheumatoid arthritis. CDR3 amino acids: CASSSGQPYSNQPQHF. The CDR3 DNA is TGTGCCAGCAGCTCCGGACAGCCTTATAGCAATCAGCCCCAGCATTTT.